This passage covers 29 T cell receptor beta chains from one sample sequenced in a study of blood T cell repertoires in COVID-19. Clones were read by immunoSEQ multiplex PCR, and TCRdb kept only the in-frame ones, dropping some. The repertoire holds hundreds of thousands of clones, with roughly 85% as singletons. The sequencing input was peripheral blood. The receptors shown here come from a man in his forties or fifties with active or convalescent COVID-19.

This clone was counted a single time. CDR3 amino acids: CASSFSDRVLRTGELFF. In nucleotides, the CDR3 is TGTGCCAGCAGCTTTTCCGACCGGGTGTTGCGCACCGGGGAGCTGTTTTTT. The chain combines TRBV7-2 with TRBJ2-2; unclear D gene. Looked up from germline, CDR1 is SGHTA and CDR2 is FQGNSA. The CDR3 runs to 17 residues. V was clipped by 3 bases and J by 4 bases, with 18 bases between them.

V gene TRBV5-1 combines with J gene TRBJ2-7; no reliable D call. The CDR3 is 13 amino acids. Trimming pared 5 bases from V and 6 bases from J, leaving 15 bases between. Germline CDR1 reads SGHRS; CDR2 reads YFSETQ. The chain's CDR3 is CASSHGAPGEQYF. In nucleotides, the CDR3 is TGCGCCAGCAGTCATGGCGCCCCGGGCGAGCAGTACTTC.

V gene TRBV29-1 combines with J gene TRBJ2-1; 11 bases are shared with TRBD1. CDR3 length equals 15 residues. V was clipped by 4 bases and J by 6 bases; unmatched bases: 8. Germline values: CDR1 SQVTM, CDR2 ANQGSEA. In DNA form, the CDR3 reads TGCAGCGTTGTAAAGGACAGGGGGCTCGGCAATGAGCAGTTCTTC. Translation: CSVVKDRGLGNEQFF.

The chain uses TRBV28 and TRBJ1-4; 8 nucleotides agree with TRBD1. Germline loops: CDR1 MDHEN, CDR2 SYDVKM. CDR3 length equals 14 residues. The junction had 9 bases not matched to a gene; V was cut back by 8 bases and J by 7 bases. The CDR3 nucleotides read TGTGCCAGCGGGATGGACAGGGCGGCTGAAAAACTGTTTTTT. Protein sequence: CASGMDRAAEKLFF.

As for this clone: Other nucleotide sequences from this sample produce the same CDR3. V and J are TRBV7-3 and TRBJ2-3; possibly TRBD1 for D (5 bases). Germline V gives CDR1 SGHTA, CDR2 FQGTGA. Trimming removed 0 bases at V and 6 bases at J, with 7 bases between. The CDR3 has 13 amino acids. CDR3 nucleotides: TGTGCCAGCAGCTTAACCAGGGCTGATACGCAGTATTTT. Amino acids: CASSLTRADTQYF.

The V and J genes are TRBV28 and TRBJ2-4; 10 bases line up with TRBD1. Looked up from germline, CDR1 is MDHEN and CDR2 is SYDVKM. V was clipped by 6 bases and J by 0 bases; unmatched bases: 8. This CDR3 has 17 residues. The CDR3 protein is CASRSSGQGVAKNIQYF. Written as DNA, the CDR3 is TGTGCCAGCAGATCCTCCGGACAGGGGGTAGCCAAAAACATTCAGTACTTC.

J is TRBJ2-2 and V is TRBV10-3; 7 bases match TRBD2. The CDR3 covers 17 residues. Looked up from germline, CDR1 is ENHRY and CDR2 is SYGVKD. J gave up 3 bases and V 8 bases, and 15 bases lay outside the gene matches. The CDR3 sequence is CAILDPWAGEDTGELFF. The CDR3 DNA reads TGTGCCATCTTAGACCCCTGGGCGGGAGAGGACACCGGGGAGCTGTTTTTT.

This chain links TRBV29-1 with TRBJ2-1, with 12 bases fitting TRBD2. Trimming at V came to 1 base and at J to 7 bases, leaving 5 bases not matched to a gene. Looked up from germline, CDR1 is SQVTM and CDR2 is ANQGSEA. The CDR3 sequence is 15 residues long. CDR3 protein: CSVEGWTSGKNEQFF. For the CDR3, the DNA is TGCAGCGTTGAAGGATGGACTAGCGGGAAAAATGAGCAGTTCTTC.

The genes are TRBV11-1 and TRBJ1-2; D unclear. The CDR3 length is 13 residues. V gave up 5 bases and J gave up 8 bases, with 15 bases separating them. The germline CDR1 and CDR2 sequences are SGHAT and FQDESV (reference sequence). The CDR3 region has the DNA TGTGCCAGCAGCCGCAGTGGGCGATTAGGCTACACCTTC. This translates into CASSRSGRLGYTF.

The chain carries TRBV6-5 and TRBJ2-7; 11 bases align to TRBD1. CDR1 and CDR2 (germline): MNHEY, SVGAGI. V shed 10 bases, J shed 4 bases, and the junction held 9 bases outside the gene matches. The CDR3 has 14 amino acids. The CDR3 loop reads CATDNGQGAYEQYF. Written as DNA, the CDR3 is TGTGCCACCGATAACGGACAGGGGGCGTACGAGCAGTACTTC.

The rearrangement joins TRBV5-1 to TRBJ2-2, with 7 nucleotides matching TRBD2. With 1 base clipped from V and 4 bases from J, the junction kept 4 bases outside the gene matches. This CDR3 contains 15 residues. CDR1 is SGHRS, CDR2 YFSETQ, per germline. CDR3 sequence (DNA): TGCGCCAGCAGCTTGACGGCTAGCGGCACCGGGGAGCTGTTTTTT. Residues: CASSLTASGTGELFF.

This sequence joins TRBV5-1 and TRBJ1-1; D is undetermined. The CDR3 contains 13 residues. V shed 4 bases and J shed 7 bases, with 14 bases lying between them. The germline CDR1 and CDR2 sequences are SGHRS and YFSETQ. CDR3: CASSPELGGEAFF. The CDR3 DNA reads as TGCGCCAGCAGCCCGGAACTGGGAGGTGAAGCTTTCTTT.

V is TRBV18 and J is TRBJ1-1; no clear D. Looked up from germline, CDR1 is KGHSH and CDR2 is LQKENI. The CDR3 has 16 amino acids. Trimming removed 0 bases from V and 2 bases from J, with 13 bases in between. The CDR3 bases are TGTGCCAGCTCACCACCGGGAGCAGGCCGAAACACTGAAGCTTTCTTT. Translated, it gives CASSPPGAGRNTEAFF. Drawing the rest from reference TRBV18 and TRBJ1-1, the complete variable domain is NAGVMQNPRHLVRRRGQEARLRCSPMKGHSHVYWYRQLPEEGLKFMVYLQKENIIDESGMPKERFSAEFPKEGPSILRIQQVVRGDSAAYFCASSPPGAGRNTEAFFGQGTRLTVV.

The gene calls are TRBV5-1 and TRBJ2-1, with D perhaps matching TRBD1 (6 bases). This CDR3 has 14 residues. Between the trimmed V and J ends, which lost 0 bases and 3 bases, there was a span of 7 bases. CDR1 and CDR2 (germline): SGHRS, YFSETQ. The CDR3 region has the DNA TGCGCCAGCAGCTTGGGGGGGCTCTACAATGAGCAGTTCTTC. Its translation is CASSLGGLYNEQFF.

The V call is TRBV7-9, the J call TRBJ2-2; perhaps TRBD1 as D (6 bases). V lost 2 bases to trimming and J lost 7 bases, with 8 bases between them. CDR1 is SEHNR, CDR2 FQNEAQ, per germline (reference sequence). This CDR3 is 13 amino acids long. Here the CDR3 DNA reads TGTGCCAGCAGCTTACTCAGGGGCGGGGAGCTGTTTTTT. It is translated as CASSLLRGGELFF. Full variable domain (missing parts from reference TRBV7-9 and TRBJ2-2): DTGVSQNPRHKITKRGQNVTFRCDPISEHNRLYWYRQTLGQGPEFLTYFQNEAQLEKSRLLSDRFSAERPKGSFSTLEIQRTEQGDSAMYLCASSLLRGGELFFGEGSRLTVL.

The V and J genes are TRBV5-5 and TRBJ2-7; D possibly corresponds to TRBD2 (6 bases). The CDR3 consists of 14 residues. Trimming removed 0 bases at V and 1 base at J, with 8 bases between. Per germline, CDR1 SGHKS and CDR2 YYEKEE (reference sequence). This chain's CDR3 is CASSLGRGSYEQYF. The CDR3 bases are TGTGCCAGCAGCTTGGGGAGGGGTTCCTACGAGCAGTACTTC.

The chain carries TRBV23-1 and TRBJ2-7; the D gene is possibly TRBD1 (5 bases). TRBV23-1 is noted as an ORF with a role that remains uncertain. The CDR3 covers 12 residues. The CDR3 DNA sequence: TGCGGGCGTGGGGCCTGGTTCTACGAGCAGTACTTC. It encodes CGRGAWFYEQYF.

The chain couples TRBV28 to TRBJ1-5; a weak D match, TRBD1 (5 bases). The germline V gene has CDR1 MDHEN and CDR2 SYDVKM. Trimming left V 5 bases short and J 2 bases short, with 10 bases between. The CDR3 consists of 14 residues. CDR3 nucleotide sequence: TGTGCCAGCAGTCAGGGATTTCGCAATCAGCCCCAGCATTTT. It yields the protein CASSQGFRNQPQHF.

The chain couples TRBV19 to TRBJ1-6; D not resolved. The CDR3 covers 12 residues. V lost 6 bases and J 10 bases, leaving 10 bases between the germline ends. CDR1 is LNHDA and CDR2 is SQIVND in the germline V gene (reference sequence). In nucleotides, the CDR3 is TGTGCCAGTAGCTACCCGTTATCACCCCTCCACTTT. Its protein product is CASSYPLSPLHF.

This chain links TRBV18 with TRBJ2-1, with 11 bases lining up with TRBD1. Germline CDR1 KGHSH, CDR2 LQKENI. The CDR3 runs to 15 residues. Unmatched junction bases numbered 8, after V lost 4 bases and J lost 9 bases. This CDR3 is CASSRQGQGDSEQFF. For the CDR3, the DNA is TGTGCCAGCTCACGTCAGGGACAGGGGGACAGTGAGCAGTTCTTC.

The chain employs TRBV12-1 and TRBJ2-5; the table gives TRBD2 as D, unverified against the DNA. TRBV12-1 corresponds to a pseudogene. The CDR3 loop spans 21 amino acids. This chain's CDR3 is CASSSRNSLIAGGVGGETQYF. The CDR3 DNA follows: TGTGCCAGCAGCTCCCGCAATAGCCTCATAGCGGGAGGTGTAGGAGGAGAGACCCAGTACTTC.

The chain carries TRBV15 and TRBJ2-3; D is uncertain. The length of the CDR3 is 16 residues. Germline V gene sequence: CDR1 LNHNV, CDR2 YYDKDF (reference sequence). Between the trimmed V and J ends, which lost 0 bases and 4 bases, there was a span of 14 bases. The CDR3 coding sequence is TGTGCCACCAGCAGAGAAACGAGCAGACTCTCAGATACGCAGTATTTT. It encodes CATSRETSRLSDTQYF.

This chain uses TRBV4-2 with TRBJ2-5; D possibly corresponds to TRBD2 (6 bases). The V and J ends lost 0 bases and 4 bases respectively, with 9 bases between them. The CDR3 length is 14 residues. Germline lookup yields CDR1 LGHNA and CDR2 YNFKEQ. CDR3 sequence: CASSQEGGLETQYF. CDR3 DNA sequence: TGTGCCAGCAGCCAAGAGGGGGGTCTAGAGACCCAGTACTTC.

V and J are TRBV28 and TRBJ1-4; D possibly corresponds to TRBD1 (5 bases). Germline V lookup: CDR1 MDHEN, CDR2 SYDVKM. The CDR3 consists of 16 residues. V shed 7 bases and J shed 6 bases, with 21 bases lying between them. CDR3 bases: TGTGCCAGCAAATCTCCTAGGGGTAAGCAGGATGAAAAACTGTTTTTT. This codes for CASKSPRGKQDEKLFF.

This CDR3 is CASSEPGSDQPQHF. CDR3 bases: TGTGCCAGCAGTGAGCCAGGGTCGGATCAGCCCCAGCATTTT. The chain is built from TRBV6-4 and TRBJ1-5, with a tentative D call TRBD1 (5 bases). CDR1 MRHNA and CDR2 SNTAGT come from the germline V gene. V lost 3 bases, J lost 5 bases, and 11 bases lay in between. The CDR3 length is 14 residues.

The chain uses TRBV28 and TRBJ2-1, with a tentative D call TRBD2 (6 bases). CDR1 is MDHEN, CDR2 SYDVKM, per germline. Trimming pared 3 bases from V and 0 bases from J, leaving 12 bases between. CDR3 size: 16 residues. CDR3 bases: TGTGCCAGCAGTTTGGGGGGTGGGTTCTCCTACAATGAGCAGTTCTTC. Amino acids: CASSLGGGFSYNEQFF.

This clone was recorded a few times. V usage is TRBV12-3 or TRBV12-4 and J usage is TRBJ1-1; D ambiguous. Trimming removed 1 base from V and 3 bases from J, with 6 bases in between. The CDR3 runs to 13 residues. The CDR3 sequence: CASSLGQDTEAFF. In DNA form, the CDR3 reads TGTGCCAGCAGTTTAGGGCAGGACACTGAAGCTTTCTTT.

A few counts support this clone. The rearrangement links TRBV4-3 to TRBJ1-6; TRBD1 matches at 7 bases. Germline CDR1 LGHNA, CDR2 YSLEER. J was trimmed by 7 bases and V by 4 bases; bases with no gene match: 4. The CDR3 extends over 14 amino acids. DNA of the CDR3: TGCGCCAGCAGCCTCTACAGGGGAAATTCACCCCTCCACTTT. Protein product: CASSLYRGNSPLHF.

This clone was found a few times. The chain carries TRBV11-2 and TRBJ1-4, with D possibly matching TRBD1 (6 bases). CDR1 and CDR2 (germline): SGHAT, FQNNGV. The CDR3 loop spans 15 amino acids. With 5 bases removed from V and 7 bases from J, the gap between germline ends came to 17 bases. This chain's CDR3 is CASSRKAGGVEKLFF. The CDR3 DNA reads as TGTGCCAGCAGCAGGAAGGCGGGGGGCGTTGAAAAACTGTTTTTT. The full variable domain, with the rest looked up from reference TRBV11-2 and TRBJ1-4, is EAGVAQSPRYKIIEKRQSVAFWCNPISGHATLYWYQQILGQGPKLLIQFQNNGVVDDSQLPKDRFSAERLKGVDSTLKIQPAKLEDSAVYLCASSRKAGGVEKLFFGSGTQLSVL.